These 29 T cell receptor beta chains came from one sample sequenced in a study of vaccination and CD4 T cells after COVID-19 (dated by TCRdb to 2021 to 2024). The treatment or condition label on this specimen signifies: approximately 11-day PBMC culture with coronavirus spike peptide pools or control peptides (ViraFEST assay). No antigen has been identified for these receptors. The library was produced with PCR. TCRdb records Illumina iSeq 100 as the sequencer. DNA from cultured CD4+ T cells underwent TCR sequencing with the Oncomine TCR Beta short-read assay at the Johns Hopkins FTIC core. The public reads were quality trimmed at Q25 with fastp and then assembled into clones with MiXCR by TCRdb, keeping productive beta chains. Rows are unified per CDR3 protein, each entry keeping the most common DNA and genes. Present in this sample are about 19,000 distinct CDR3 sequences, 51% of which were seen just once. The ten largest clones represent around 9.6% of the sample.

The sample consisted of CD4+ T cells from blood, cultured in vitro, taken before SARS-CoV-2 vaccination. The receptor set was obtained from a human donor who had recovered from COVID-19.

The CDR3 sequence is CSALPLGASLNYGYTF. CDR3 DNA: TGCAGTGCTCTCCCTTTGGGGGCCTCTCTTAACTATGGCTACACCTTC. V gene TRBV20-1 combines with J gene TRBJ1-2; a weak D match, TRBD1 (6 bases). The CDR3 has 16 amino acids. Germline assignment: CDR1 DFQATT and CDR2 SNEGSKA (reference sequence). V was pared by 5 bases and J by 1 base, with 20 bases between.

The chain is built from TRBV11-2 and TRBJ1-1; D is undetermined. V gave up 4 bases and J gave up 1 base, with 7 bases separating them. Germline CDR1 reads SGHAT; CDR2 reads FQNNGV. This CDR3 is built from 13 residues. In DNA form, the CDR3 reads TGTGCCAGCAGCTCTCACAGGAACACTGAAGCTTTCTTT. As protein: CASSSHRNTEAFF.

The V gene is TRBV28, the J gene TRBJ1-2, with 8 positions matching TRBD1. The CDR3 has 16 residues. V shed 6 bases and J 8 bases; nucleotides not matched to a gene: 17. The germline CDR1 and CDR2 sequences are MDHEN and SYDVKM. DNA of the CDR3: TGTGCCAGCAGGGCTTTAAAGGGACAGGAATCCGGGGGCTACACCTTC. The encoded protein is CASRALKGQESGGYTF.

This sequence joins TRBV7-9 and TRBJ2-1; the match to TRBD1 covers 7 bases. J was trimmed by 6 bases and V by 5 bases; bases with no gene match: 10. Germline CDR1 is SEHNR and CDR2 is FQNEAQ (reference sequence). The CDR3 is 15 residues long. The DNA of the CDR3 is TGTGCCAGCAGCATATCGTTGGGACAGCTCAATGAGCAGTTCTTC. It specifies CASSISLGQLNEQFF.

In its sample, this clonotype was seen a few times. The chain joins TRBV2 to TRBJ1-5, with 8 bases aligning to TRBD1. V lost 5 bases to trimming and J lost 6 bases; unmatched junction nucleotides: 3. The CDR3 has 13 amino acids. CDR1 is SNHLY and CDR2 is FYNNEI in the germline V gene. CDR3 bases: TGTGCCAGCAGTCCGACAGGGGTTCAGCCCCAGCATTTT. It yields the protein CASSPTGVQPQHF.

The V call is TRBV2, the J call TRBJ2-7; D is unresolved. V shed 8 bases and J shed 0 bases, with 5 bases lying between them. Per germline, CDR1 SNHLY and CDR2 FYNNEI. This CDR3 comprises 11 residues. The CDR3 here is CASGLSYEQYF. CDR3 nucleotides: TGTGCCAGCGGTCTCTCCTACGAGCAGTACTTC.

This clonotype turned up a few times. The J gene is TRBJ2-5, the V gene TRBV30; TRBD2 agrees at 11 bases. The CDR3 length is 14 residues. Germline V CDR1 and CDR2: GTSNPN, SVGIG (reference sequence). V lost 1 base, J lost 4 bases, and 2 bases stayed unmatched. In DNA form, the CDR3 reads TGTGCCTGGAGTGCAGGACTAGCGGGAGAGACCCAGTACTTC. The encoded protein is CAWSAGLAGETQYF. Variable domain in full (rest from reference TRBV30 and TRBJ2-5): SQTIHQWPATLVQPVGSPLSLECTVEGTSNPNLYWYRQAAGRGLQLLFYSVGIGQISSEVPQNLSASRPQDRQFILSSKKLLLSDSGFYLCAWSAGLAGETQYFGPGTRLLVL.

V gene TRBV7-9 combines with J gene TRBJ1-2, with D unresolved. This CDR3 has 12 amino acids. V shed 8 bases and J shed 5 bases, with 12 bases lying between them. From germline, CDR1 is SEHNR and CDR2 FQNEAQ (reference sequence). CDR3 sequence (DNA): TGTGCCAGCTCCTCTGGGGTATATGGCTACACCTTC. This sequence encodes CASSSGVYGYTF.

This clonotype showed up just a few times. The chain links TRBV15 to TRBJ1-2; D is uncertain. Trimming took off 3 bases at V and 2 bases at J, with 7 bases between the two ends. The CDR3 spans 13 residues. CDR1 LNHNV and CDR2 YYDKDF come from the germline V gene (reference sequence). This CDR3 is CATSRVGNYGYTF. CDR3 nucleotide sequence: TGTGCCACCAGCAGGGTAGGGAACTATGGCTACACCTTC.

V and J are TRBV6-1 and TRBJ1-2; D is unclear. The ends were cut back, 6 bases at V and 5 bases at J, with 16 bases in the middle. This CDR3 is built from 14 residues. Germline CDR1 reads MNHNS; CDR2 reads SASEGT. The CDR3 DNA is TGTGCCAGCAGAAGTGGGCGGGGAGGATATGGCTACACCTTC. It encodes CASRSGRGGYGYTF.

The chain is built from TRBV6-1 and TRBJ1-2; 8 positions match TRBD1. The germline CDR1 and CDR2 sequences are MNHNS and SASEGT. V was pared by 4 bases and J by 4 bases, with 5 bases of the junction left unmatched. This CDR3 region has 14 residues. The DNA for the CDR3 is TGTGCCAGCAGTGGAGGACAGGGAACCTATGGCTACACCTTC. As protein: CASSGGQGTYGYTF.

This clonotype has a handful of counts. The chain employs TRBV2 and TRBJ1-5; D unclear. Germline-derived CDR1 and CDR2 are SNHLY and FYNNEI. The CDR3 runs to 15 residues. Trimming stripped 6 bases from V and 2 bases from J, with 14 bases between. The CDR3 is CASRGAREGNQPQHF. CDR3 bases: TGTGCCAGCAGAGGAGCCCGAGAGGGCAATCAGCCCCAGCATTTT.

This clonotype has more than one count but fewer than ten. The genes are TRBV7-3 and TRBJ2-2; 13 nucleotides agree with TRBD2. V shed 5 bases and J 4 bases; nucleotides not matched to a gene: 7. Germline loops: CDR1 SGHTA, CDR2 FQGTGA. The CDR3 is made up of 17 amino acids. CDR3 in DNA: TGTGCCAGCAGCCGGACTAGCGGGGGTGGGTCCACCGGGGAGCTGTTTTTT. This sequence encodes CASSRTSGGGSTGELFF. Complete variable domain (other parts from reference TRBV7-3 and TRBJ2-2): GAGVSQTPSNKVTEKGKYVELRCDPISGHTALYWYRQSLGQGPEFLIYFQGTGAADDSGLPNDRFFAVRPEGSVSTLKIQRTERGDSAVYLCASSRTSGGGSTGELFFGEGSRLTVL.

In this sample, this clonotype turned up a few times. The CDR3, as DNA: TGTGCCATCAGTGAGTCCCCAGGGGAAATCACAGATACGCAGTATTTT. It yields the protein CAISESPGEITDTQYF. The chain joins TRBV10-3 to TRBJ2-3; the D gene is possibly TRBD1 (6 bases). The V and J ends lost 0 bases and 2 bases respectively, with 12 bases between them. CDR1 ENHRY and CDR2 SYGVKD come from the germline V gene. This CDR3 comprises 16 residues.

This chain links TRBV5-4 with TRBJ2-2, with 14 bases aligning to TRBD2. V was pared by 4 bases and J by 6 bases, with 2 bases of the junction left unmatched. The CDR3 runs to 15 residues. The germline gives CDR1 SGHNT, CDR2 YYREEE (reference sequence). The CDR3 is CASSAGLAGAGELFF. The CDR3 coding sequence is TGTGCCAGCAGCGCGGGACTAGCGGGGGCCGGGGAGCTGTTTTTT.

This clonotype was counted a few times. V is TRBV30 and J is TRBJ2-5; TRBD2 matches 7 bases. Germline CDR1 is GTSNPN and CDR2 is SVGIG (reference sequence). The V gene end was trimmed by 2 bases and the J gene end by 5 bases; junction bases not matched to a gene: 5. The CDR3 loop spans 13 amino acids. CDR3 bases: TGTGCCTGGAGTAATAGCGGGCGGGAGACCCAGTACTTC. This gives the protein CAWSNSGRETQYF. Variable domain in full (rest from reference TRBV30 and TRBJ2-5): SQTIHQWPATLVQPVGSPLSLECTVEGTSNPNLYWYRQAAGRGLQLLFYSVGIGQISSEVPQNLSASRPQDRQFILSSKKLLLSDSGFYLCAWSNSGRETQYFGPGTRLLVL.

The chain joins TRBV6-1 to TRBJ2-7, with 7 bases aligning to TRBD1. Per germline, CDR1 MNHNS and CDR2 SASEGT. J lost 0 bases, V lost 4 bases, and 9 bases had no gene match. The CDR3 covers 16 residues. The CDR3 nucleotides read TGTGCCAGCAGTGCCCCCGCCGGGACAGTCTCCTACGAGCAGTACTTC. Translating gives CASSAPAGTVSYEQYF.

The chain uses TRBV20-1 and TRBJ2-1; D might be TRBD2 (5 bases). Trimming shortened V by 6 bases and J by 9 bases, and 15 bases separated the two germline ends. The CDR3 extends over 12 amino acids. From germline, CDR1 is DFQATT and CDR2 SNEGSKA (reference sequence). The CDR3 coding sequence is TGCAGTGCCCGGGGTGTCTTGGGTGAGCAGTTCTTC. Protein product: CSARGVLGEQFF.

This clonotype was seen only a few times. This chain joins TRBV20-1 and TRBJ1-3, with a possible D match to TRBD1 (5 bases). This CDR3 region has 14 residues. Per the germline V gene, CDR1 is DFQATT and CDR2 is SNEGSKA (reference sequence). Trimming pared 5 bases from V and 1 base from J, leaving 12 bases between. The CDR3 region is CSAHGAVSGNTIYF. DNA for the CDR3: TGCAGTGCTCATGGGGCTGTGTCTGGAAACACCATATATTTT.

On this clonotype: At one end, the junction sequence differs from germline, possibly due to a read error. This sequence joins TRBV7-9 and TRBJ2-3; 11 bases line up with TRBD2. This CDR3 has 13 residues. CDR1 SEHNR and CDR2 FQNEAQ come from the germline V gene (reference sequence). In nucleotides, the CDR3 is TGTGCCAGCAGCTTAGCCGAGGGACTAGCGGACGTCTTT. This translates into CASSLAEGLADVF.

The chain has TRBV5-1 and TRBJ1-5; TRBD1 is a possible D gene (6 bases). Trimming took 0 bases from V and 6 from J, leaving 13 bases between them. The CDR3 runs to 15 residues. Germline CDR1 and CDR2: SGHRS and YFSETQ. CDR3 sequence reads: CASSLEGGPIQPQHF. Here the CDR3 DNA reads TGCGCCAGCAGCTTGGAAGGGGGACCAATTCAGCCCCAGCATTTT.

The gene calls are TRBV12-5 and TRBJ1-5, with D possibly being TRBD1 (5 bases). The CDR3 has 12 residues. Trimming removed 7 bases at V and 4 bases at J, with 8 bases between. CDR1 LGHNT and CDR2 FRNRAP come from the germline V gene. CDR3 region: CASDAGNQPQHF. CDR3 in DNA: TGTGCTAGTGACGCAGGGAATCAGCCCCAGCATTTT.

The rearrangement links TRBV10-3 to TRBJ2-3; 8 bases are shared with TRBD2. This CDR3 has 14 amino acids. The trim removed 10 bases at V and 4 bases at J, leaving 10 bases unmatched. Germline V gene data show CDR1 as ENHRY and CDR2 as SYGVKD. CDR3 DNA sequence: TGTGCCAGCCTGGCAGCGGGAGCGCCAGATACGCAGTATTTT. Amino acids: CASLAAGAPDTQYF.

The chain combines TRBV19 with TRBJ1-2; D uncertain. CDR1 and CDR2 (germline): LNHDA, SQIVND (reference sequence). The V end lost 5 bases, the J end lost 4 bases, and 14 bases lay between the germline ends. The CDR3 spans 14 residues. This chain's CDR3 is CASSPYDAIYGYTF. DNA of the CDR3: TGTGCCAGTAGTCCCTATGATGCAATCTATGGCTACACCTTC.

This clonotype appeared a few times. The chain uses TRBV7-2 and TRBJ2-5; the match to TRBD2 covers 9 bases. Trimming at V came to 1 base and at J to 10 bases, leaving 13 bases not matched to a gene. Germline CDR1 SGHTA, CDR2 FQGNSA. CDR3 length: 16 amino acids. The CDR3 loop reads CASSLDGTSPQRGQYF. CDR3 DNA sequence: TGTGCCAGCAGCTTAGACGGGACTAGCCCTCAGCGAGGCCAGTACTTC.

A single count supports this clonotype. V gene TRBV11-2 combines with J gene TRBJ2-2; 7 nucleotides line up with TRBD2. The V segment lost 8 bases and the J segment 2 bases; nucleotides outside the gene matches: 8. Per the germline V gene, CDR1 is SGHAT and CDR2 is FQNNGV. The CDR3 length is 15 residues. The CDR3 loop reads CASAWAGVNTGELFF. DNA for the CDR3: TGTGCCAGCGCGTGGGCGGGAGTTAACACCGGGGAGCTGTTTTTT.

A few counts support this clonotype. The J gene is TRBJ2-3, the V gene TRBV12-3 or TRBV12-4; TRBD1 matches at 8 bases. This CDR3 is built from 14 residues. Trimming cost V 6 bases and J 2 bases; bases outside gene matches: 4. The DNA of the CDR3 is TGTGCCAGCAGGCAACAGGGGGTCACAGATACGCAGTATTTT. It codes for CASRQQGVTDTQYF.

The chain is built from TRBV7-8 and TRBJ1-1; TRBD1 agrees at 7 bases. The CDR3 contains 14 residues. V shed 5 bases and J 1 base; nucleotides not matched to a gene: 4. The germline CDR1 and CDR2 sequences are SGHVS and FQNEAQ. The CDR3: CASSPGGRNTEAFF. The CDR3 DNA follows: TGTGCCAGCAGCCCAGGGGGGCGGAACACTGAAGCTTTCTTT.

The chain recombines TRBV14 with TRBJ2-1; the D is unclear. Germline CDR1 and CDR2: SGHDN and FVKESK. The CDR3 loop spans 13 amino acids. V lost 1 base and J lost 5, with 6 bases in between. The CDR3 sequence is CASSQGRDNEQFF. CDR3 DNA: TGTGCCAGCAGCCAAGGACGGGACAATGAGCAGTTCTTC.